The 17 T cell receptor beta chains below come from one sample, sequenced in a study of T cell repertoires in cytomegalovirus infection. TCRdb re-derived calls from the reads in MiXCR, one entry per CDR3 protein. The table records approximately 170,000 distinct CDR3 sequences, roughly 18% of them present only once. The specimen sequenced was CD8+ T cells from PBMCs. These TCRs come from a human donor in good health (CMV status not recorded). Some clones in this sample may be carry-over from other donors' samples.

This chain uses TRBV28 with TRBJ2-3, with 8 bases identical to TRBD2. From germline, CDR1 is MDHEN and CDR2 SYDVKM. After removal of 3 bases from V and 5 bases from J, the junction contained 13 bases not matched to a gene. CDR3 length: 17 residues. CDR3 sequence (DNA): TGTGCCAGCAGTTTTGGCCTCGGGGGGGCGCGGGGAGATACGCAGTATTTT. This translates into CASSFGLGGARGDTQYF.

In this sample, this clonotype turned up a few times. The gene calls are TRBV20-1 and TRBJ2-3; D remains unclear. Germline-derived CDR1 and CDR2 are DFQATT and SNEGSKA (reference sequence). V dropped 2 bases and J dropped 3 bases, with 9 bases sitting between them. The CDR3 totals 13 residues. This chain's CDR3 is CSARPHGTDTQYF. The CDR3 DNA follows: TGCAGTGCTAGACCTCATGGAACAGATACGCAGTATTTT.

This clonotype was seen more than once but under ten times. The chain employs TRBV28 and TRBJ2-1; TRBD1 matches at 7 bases. There are 16 residues in the CDR3. Unmatched junction bases numbered 12, after V lost 5 bases and J lost 5 bases. Germline V gene sequence: CDR1 MDHEN, CDR2 SYDVKM. The CDR3 sequence is CASSNLGQLKHNEQFF. CDR3 in DNA: TGTGCCAGCAGTAACTTGGGACAGCTAAAACACAATGAGCAGTTCTTC.

The J gene is TRBJ1-1, the V gene TRBV11-1, with TRBD1 matching 7 bases. In germline, CDR1 is SGHAT, CDR2 FQDESV (reference sequence). The CDR3 contains 15 residues. The V segment lost 5 bases and the J segment 0 bases; nucleotides outside the gene matches: 6. CDR3 amino acids: CASSETGNMNTEAFF. The CDR3 coding sequence is TGTGCCAGCAGCGAGACAGGGAATATGAACACTGAAGCTTTCTTT.

DNA for the CDR3: TGTGCCAGCAGTTACAGGGGGCGGCAAGAGACCCAGTACTTC. Its translation: CASSYRGRQETQYF. The V call is TRBV12-3 or TRBV12-4, the J call TRBJ2-5; 9 positions match TRBD1. The ends lost 4 bases at V and 2 bases at J; junction bases unmatched: 2. This CDR3 contains 14 residues.

V and J are TRBV6-2 or TRBV6-3 and TRBJ2-1; 13 positions match TRBD2. Trimming took 7 bases from V and 0 from J; bases not matched to a gene: 9. There are 18 residues in the CDR3. CDR1 is MNHEY and CDR2 is SVGEGT in the germline V gene. CDR3 bases: TGTGCCAGCACCCCCGGACTAGCGGGGGTTCTCTCCTACAATGAGCAGTTCTTC. It is translated as CASTPGLAGVLSYNEQFF.

The CDR3 loop reads CASSQSPAPQETQYF. CDR3 nucleotides: TGTGCCAGCAGCCAAAGCCCGGCTCCCCAAGAGACCCAGTACTTC. The chain uses TRBV11-2 and TRBJ2-5, with D uncertain. This CDR3 is built from 15 residues. Germline V gene lookup returns CDR1 SGHAT and CDR2 FQNNGV. The germline V and J ends were trimmed by 5 bases and 1 base, with 14 bases remaining between them.

This clonotype was detected ten times or more. The gene calls are TRBV7-2 and TRBJ1-5, with TRBD1 matching 8 bases. Unmatched junction bases numbered 7, after V lost 5 bases and J lost 4 bases. This CDR3 comprises 15 residues. The germline V gene encodes CDR1 SGHTA and CDR2 FQGNSA. CDR3 bases: TGTGCCAGCAGCCTCCCGGGACAGGAGAATCAGCCCCAGCATTTT. It is translated as CASSLPGQENQPQHF.

About this clonotype: This may stem from a read error, because a much larger clone lies one nucleotide away. This chain uses TRBV7-2 with TRBJ2-4; possible D gene TRBD1, 6 bases. Deletions cut 4 bases from V and 8 bases from J, with 21 bases between. CDR1 is SGHTA, CDR2 FQGNSA, per germline. The CDR3 is 16 amino acids. The CDR3: CASSSTGVGARDIQYF. The CDR3 nucleotides read TGTGCCAGCAGCTCGACCGGGGTGGGGGCGCGGGACATTCAGTACTTC.

This clonotype has just a few counts. V is TRBV29-1 and J is TRBJ2-1; tentative D call: TRBD1 (6 bases). The V gene lost 0 bases and the J gene lost 6 bases, with 12 bases spanning the gap. The CDR3 is made up of 14 amino acids. CDR1 is SQVTM, CDR2 ANQGSEA, per germline. CDR3 protein: CSVEERGGSNEQFF. The CDR3 DNA reads TGCAGCGTTGAAGAAAGAGGGGGAAGCAATGAGCAGTTCTTC.

V and J are TRBV6-1 and TRBJ1-2; 7 bases agree with TRBD1. Germline values: CDR1 MNHNS, CDR2 SASEGT. The ends lost 5 bases at V and 1 base at J; junction bases unmatched: 7. This CDR3 contains 15 residues. The CDR3 spells CASSQTGLGNYGYTF. DNA for the CDR3: TGTGCCAGCAGTCAGACAGGGCTCGGTAACTATGGCTACACCTTC.

J is TRBJ2-7 and V is TRBV11-2; 7 nucleotides align to TRBD1. The trim removed 1 base at V and 0 bases at J, leaving 3 bases unmatched. The CDR3 runs to 15 residues. Looked up from germline, CDR1 is SGHAT and CDR2 is FQNNGV. The CDR3: CASSLATGSSYEQYF. CDR3 coding DNA: TGTGCCAGCAGCTTAGCGACAGGGAGCTCCTACGAGCAGTACTTC.

There are a few counts of this clonotype. The chain uses TRBV12-3 or TRBV12-4 and TRBJ2-1; TRBD2 might be the D (6 bases). The CDR3 spans 14 residues. The ends were cut back, 4 bases at V and 5 bases at J, with 12 bases in the middle. The CDR3 DNA reads TGTGCCAGCAGTTGGAGGGGAACAAACAATGAGCAGTTCTTC. Its protein product is CASSWRGTNNEQFF.

CDR3 sequence (DNA): TGTGCCAGCAGTCCAACAGGCGGGAACGAGCAGTACTTC. It specifies CASSPTGGNEQYF. The J gene is TRBJ2-7, the V gene TRBV6-2 or TRBV6-3; D may be TRBD2 (6 bases). The CDR3 is 13 amino acids. Germline V gene lookup returns CDR1 MNHEY and CDR2 SVGEGT. Deletions cut 5 bases from V and 5 bases from J, with 13 bases between.

The chain couples TRBV4-1 to TRBJ2-7, with 10 nucleotides matching TRBD2. Germline V gene sequence: CDR1 MGHRA, CDR2 YSYEKL. There are 14 residues in the CDR3. V lost 4 bases and J lost 2; bases outside the gene matches: 2. CDR3 in amino acids: CASSPSGSTYEQYF. The CDR3 DNA reads TGCGCCAGCAGCCCTAGCGGGAGCACCTACGAGCAGTACTTC.

This clonotype was picked up a small number of times. The chain recombines TRBV6-1 with TRBJ1-4, with D unresolved. This CDR3 has 14 residues. The V end was cut by 1 base, the J end by 8 bases, with 11 bases between. Germline V CDR1 and CDR2: MNHNS, SASEGT. The CDR3 DNA reads as TGTGCCAGCAGTGAAGGACAAGGCGAGGAAAAACTGTTTTTT. It encodes CASSEGQGEEKLFF.

This clonotype was recorded a few times. The chain couples TRBV7-2 to TRBJ2-1; TRBD2 matches 7 bases. The CDR3 is made up of 14 amino acids. Per germline, CDR1 SGHTA and CDR2 FQGNSA. The trim removed 6 bases at V and 6 bases at J, leaving 8 bases unmatched. In DNA form, the CDR3 reads TGTGCCAGCAGAGATGCCGGACTAGGCAATGAGCAGTTCTTC. This sequence encodes CASRDAGLGNEQFF. The entire variable domain, with the rest obtained from reference TRBV7-2 and TRBJ2-1, is as follows: GAGVSQSPSNKVTEKGKDVELRCDPISGHTALYWYRQSLGQGLEFLIYFQGNSAPDKSGLPSDRFSAERTGGSVSTLTIQRTQQEDSAVYLCASRDAGLGNEQFFGPGTRLTVL.